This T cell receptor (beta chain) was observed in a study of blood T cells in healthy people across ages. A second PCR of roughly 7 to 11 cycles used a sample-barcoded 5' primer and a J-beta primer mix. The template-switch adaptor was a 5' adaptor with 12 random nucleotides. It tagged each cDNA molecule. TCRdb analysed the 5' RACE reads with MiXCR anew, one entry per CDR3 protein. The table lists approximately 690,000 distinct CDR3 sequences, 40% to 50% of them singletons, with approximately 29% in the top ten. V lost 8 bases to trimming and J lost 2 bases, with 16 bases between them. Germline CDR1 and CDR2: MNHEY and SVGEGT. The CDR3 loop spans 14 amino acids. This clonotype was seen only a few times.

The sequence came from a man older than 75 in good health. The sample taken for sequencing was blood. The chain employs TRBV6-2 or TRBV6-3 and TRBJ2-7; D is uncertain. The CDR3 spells CASRLYSNTYEQYF. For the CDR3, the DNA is TGTGCCAGCCGTCTCTACTCGAATACCTACGAGCAGTACTTC.